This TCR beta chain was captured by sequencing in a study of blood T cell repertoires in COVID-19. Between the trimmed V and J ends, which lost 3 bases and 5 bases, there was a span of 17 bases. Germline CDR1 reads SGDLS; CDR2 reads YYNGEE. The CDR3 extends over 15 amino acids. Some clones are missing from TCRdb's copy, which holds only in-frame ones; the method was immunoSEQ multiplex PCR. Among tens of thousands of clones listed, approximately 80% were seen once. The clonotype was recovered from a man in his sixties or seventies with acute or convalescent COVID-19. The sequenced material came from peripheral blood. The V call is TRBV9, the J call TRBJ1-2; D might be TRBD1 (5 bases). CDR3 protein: CASSAQGQAGYGYTF. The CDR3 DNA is TGTGCCAGCAGCGCCCAAGGGCAGGCAGGGTATGGCTACACCTTC.